This T cell receptor beta chain emerged from a study of blood T cell repertoires in COVID-19. The V end was cut by 5 bases, the J end by 4 bases, with 20 bases between. The CDR3 has 16 amino acids. Germline V CDR1 and CDR2: SEHNR, FQNEAQ (reference sequence). The method was immunoSEQ multiplex PCR; TCRdb's version includes in-frame clones alone and lacks a portion of them. In the table there are around 300,000 clones, around 88% of which are singletons. The study recruited people aged about 18 to 95 years across approximately 24 US areas. Each recovered donor of Cohort 3 presented with two negative PCRs, clearance, or symptom resolution.

Sequenced input: PBMCs or T cells enriched from blood (not recorded which). This TCR was recovered from a woman aged 40 to 55 who had recovered from COVID-19. V usage is TRBV7-9 and J usage is TRBJ2-5, with a tentative D call TRBD1 (6 bases). The CDR3 reads CASSTYFRGEAETQYF. The DNA of the CDR3 is TGTGCCAGCAGCACCTATTTCAGGGGAGAGGCAGAGACCCAGTACTTC.